The 2 T cell receptor beta chains below come from one sample, sequenced in a study of T cell repertoires in cytomegalovirus infection. TCRdb re-analysed the reads in MiXCR, keeping a single row per CDR3 protein. Here the sample spans fewer than 700,000 distinct CDR3 sequences, more than 20% being singletons. Sequenced input: CD8+ T cells from PBMCs. Every receptor here comes from a human donor in good health (CMV status not recorded). Some clones in this sample may be carry-over from other donors' samples.

This clonotype has a count of ten or more. V is TRBV28 and J is TRBJ2-7; no clear D. Germline CDR1 reads MDHEN; CDR2 reads SYDVKM. The CDR3 is made up of 13 amino acids. V was pared by 2 bases and J by 3 bases, with 8 bases between. CDR3 in amino acids: CASSLGYGYEQYV. The CDR3 coding sequence is TGTGCCAGCAGTTTAGGGTACGGCTACGAGCAGTACGTC.

The table lists this clonotype with many counts. The chain uses TRBV7-2 and TRBJ2-3; D is possibly TRBD2 (5 bases). CDR3 size: 15 residues. V dropped 7 bases and J dropped 4 bases, with 18 bases sitting between them. The germline V gene has CDR1 SGHTA and CDR2 FQGNSA. The CDR3 coding sequence is TGTGCCAGCACCCTCCTGGAAGGAGGCCCAGATACGCAGTATTTT. It encodes CASTLLEGGPDTQYF.